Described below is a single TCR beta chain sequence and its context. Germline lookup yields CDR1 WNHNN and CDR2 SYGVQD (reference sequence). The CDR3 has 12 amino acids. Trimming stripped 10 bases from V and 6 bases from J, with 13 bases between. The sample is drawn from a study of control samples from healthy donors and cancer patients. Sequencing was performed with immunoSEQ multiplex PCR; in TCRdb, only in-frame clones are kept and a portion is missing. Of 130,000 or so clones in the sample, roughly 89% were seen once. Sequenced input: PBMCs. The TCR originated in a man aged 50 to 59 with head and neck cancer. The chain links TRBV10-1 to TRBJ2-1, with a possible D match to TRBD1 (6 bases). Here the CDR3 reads CANPGTTNEQFF. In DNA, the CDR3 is TGCGCCAACCCTGGGACAACCAATGAGCAGTTCTTC.